This T cell receptor beta chain was captured in a study of blood T cells in healthy people across ages. Study findings and constraints: Investigators viewed diversity estimates from one million T cells as underestimates, the study reported.

Each donor had roughly 10 milliliters of peripheral blood drawn. Combining a sample-barcoded 5' primer with a J-beta primer mix, a second PCR ran for roughly 6 to 12 cycles. Via MiXCR, TCRdb re-called the 5' RACE reads, giving one row per CDR3 protein. The sample holds 600,000 or so distinct CDR3 sequences; under 25% are singletons and the top ten take more than 3%. In the case of this clonotype: The antigen is unknown. The junction departs from the called germline gene at one end, perhaps through a read error.

The CDR3 runs 12 residues. Germline V lookup: CDR1 MDHEN, CDR2 SYDVKM. The J gene is TRBJ2-1, the V gene TRBV28, with D hard to call. The sequence came from a man in his 70s in good health. Input material: blood. CDR3 DNA sequence: TGTGCCAGCAGTTCGAACTACAATGAGCAGGTCTTC. This sequence encodes CASSSNYNEQVF. The full variable domain, rest sourced from reference TRBV28 and TRBJ2-1, is DVKVTQSSRYLVKRTGEKVFLECVQDMDHENMFWYRQDPGLGLRLIYFSYDVKMKEKGDIPEGYSVSREKKERFSLILESASTNQTSMYLCASSSNYNEQVFGPGTRLTVL.